This entry lists 9 T cell receptor beta chains sequenced from one sample in a study of blood T cell repertoires in COVID-19. Here immunoSEQ multiplex PCR was the method, and the copy in TCRdb shows in-frame clones only, minus some. The table shows more than 200,000 clones, with about 80% occurring only once. Sequenced input: peripheral blood. The source is a man aged 50-60 years with active or convalescent COVID-19.

V and J are TRBV19 and TRBJ2-7; a weak D match, TRBD1 (6 bases). This CDR3 comprises 14 residues. The ends were cut back, 5 bases at V and 6 bases at J, with 17 bases in the middle. CDR1 and CDR2 (germline): LNHDA, SQIVND (reference sequence). The CDR3 DNA is TGTGCCAGTAGTCCACCCCTCCAACAGGGCGAGCAGTACTTC. Its protein product is CASSPPLQQGEQYF.

This sequence joins TRBV4-2 and TRBJ2-7; D is perhaps TRBD1 (6 bases). CDR3 length: 16 amino acids. The germline V gene encodes CDR1 LGHNA and CDR2 YNFKEQ. Between the trimmed V and J ends, which lost 4 bases and 0 bases, there was a span of 16 bases. CDR3 amino acids: CASSRGTTTLSYEQYF. In nucleotides, the CDR3 is TGTGCCAGCAGCCGTGGGACAACCACCCTCTCCTACGAGCAGTACTTC.

The chain uses TRBV12-3 or TRBV12-4 and TRBJ1-1; D uncertain. Deletions cut 6 bases from V and 4 bases from J, with 12 bases between. This CDR3 is 13 amino acids long. The CDR3 protein is CASSGGFRTEAFF. In nucleotides, the CDR3 is TGTGCCAGCAGCGGAGGGTTTCGCACTGAAGCTTTCTTT.

The gene calls are TRBV19 and TRBJ1-1; 8 bases align to TRBD1. The CDR3 loop spans 15 amino acids. Germline V gives CDR1 LNHDA, CDR2 SQIVND (reference sequence). The V and J ends lost 5 bases and 4 bases, in that order; junction bases with no gene match: 9. The chain's CDR3 is CASSSDRGGGTEAFF. CDR3 DNA: TGTGCCAGTAGTTCTGACAGGGGCGGCGGCACTGAAGCTTTCTTT.

V gene TRBV5-4 combines with J gene TRBJ2-2; tentatively, D is TRBD1 (6 bases). The CDR3 spans 15 residues. Trimming took 3 bases from V and 3 from J, leaving 12 bases between them. Germline CDR1 and CDR2: SGHNT and YYREEE (reference sequence). The CDR3 DNA reads as TGTGCCAGCAGCTCCACTACAGGGTACACCGGGGAGCTGTTTTTT. Translation gives CASSSTTGYTGELFF.

The chain combines TRBV12-3 or TRBV12-4 with TRBJ1-1; D unclear. Trimming pared 5 bases from V and 9 bases from J, leaving 16 bases between. This CDR3 comprises 13 residues. The CDR3 coding sequence is TGTGCCAGCAGTATACTCCGGGATCCTCAAGCTTTCTTT. Residues: CASSILRDPQAFF.

This chain uses TRBV21-1 with TRBJ1-4. TRBV21-1 is given as a pseudogene. The CDR3 extends over 16 amino acids. CDR3 in DNA: TGTGCCAGCAGCAGTTGCCTGGACCGGGATAATGAAAAACTGTTTTTT. The encoded protein is CASSSCLDRDNEKLFF.

This rearrangement joins TRBV10-2 to TRBJ1-2, with a possible D match to TRBD1 (6 bases). CDR1 and CDR2 from the germline V gene are WSHSY and SAAADI. The CDR3 loop spans 15 amino acids. The germline V and J ends were trimmed by 2 bases and 3 bases, with 13 bases remaining between them. CDR3 sequence reads: CASSEDRRVYYGYTF. The CDR3 nucleotides are TGCGCCAGCAGTGAGGACAGGCGGGTGTACTATGGCTACACCTTC.

This clone was observed a few times. The chain employs TRBV11-2 and TRBJ1-4; 8 bases agree with TRBD1. V shed 6 bases, J shed 0 bases, and the junction held 6 bases outside the gene matches. This CDR3 comprises 16 residues. The V gene's germline CDR1 is SGHAT and CDR2 FQNNGV. CDR3 sequence: CASRDRAAATNEKLFF. CDR3 in DNA: TGTGCCAGCAGGGACAGGGCCGCCGCAACTAATGAAAAACTGTTTTTT.